This T cell receptor beta chain emerged from a study of CXCR3-negative and CXCR3-positive naive CD8 T cells. General study findings and limits: Comparison of naive cells showed more hydrophobic TRB CDR3s in CXCR3-positive than in CXCR3-negative naive cells. Naive subsets were similarly diverse, while memory CD8+ repertoires were much less diverse.

TRB cDNA libraries were made by UMI-labeled 5' RACE. After re-calling the 5' RACE reads, TCRdb lists one entry per CDR3 protein, DNA absent. The table for this sample gives tens of thousands of distinct CDR3 sequences. As for this clonotype: Its specificity is not known.

The CDR3 contains 19 residues. CDR1 MDHEN and CDR2 SYDVKM come from the germline V gene. The V gene is TRBV28, the J gene TRBJ2-7; TCRdb reports TRBD1, a call that lacks DNA to check it against. Sequencing was done on a sample of naive CXCR3+ CD8+ T cells from blood. The subset is: CD45RO-CCR7+CD27+CD95- naive CD8+ T cells expressing CXCR3 (TNR3+). This TCR was sampled from a human donor in good health. Some clones in this sample may be carry-over from other donors' samples. The chain's CDR3 is CAIQPLNLHTGISYYEQYF. Combining the CDR3 with reference TRBV28 and TRBJ2-7 gives the whole variable domain DVKVTQSSRYLVKRTGEKVFLECVQDMDHENMFWYRQDPGLGLRLIYFSYDVKMKEKGDIPEGYSVSREKKERFSLILESASTNQTSMYLCAIQPLNLHTGISYYEQYFGPGTRLTVT.